Included here is one T cell receptor beta chain sequence, with context. As yet, its antigen is unknown. Reverse transcription of all isolated RNA meant that expressed TCRB transcripts were sequenced. Clones were sequenced by immunoSEQ multiplex PCR, and TCRdb holds only the in-frame ones, with some missing. The repertoire holds about 360,000 clones, with roughly 13% as singletons. These data are taken from a study of beta chain features in type 1 diabetes. General study results and limits: Healthy donors had naive, central memory and Treg TCRB repertoires that appeared less similar than those seen among patients.

The germline V gene encodes CDR1 SEHNR and CDR2 FQNEAQ (reference sequence). Trimming removed 5 bases at V and 4 bases at J, with 21 bases between. CDR3 size: 16 residues. The TCR originated in a man aged 18 to 30 in good health. The rearrangement links TRBV7-9 to TRBJ2-7; D is possibly TRBD1 (7 bases). The sample taken for sequencing was naive CD4+ T cells from blood. CDR3 bases: TGTGCCAGCAGCGAAACTCAAGGAGGGGGCAGGTACGAGCAGTACTTC. Protein sequence: CASSETQGGGRYEQYF. The variable domain in full, completed from reference TRBV7-9 and TRBJ2-7, reads DTGVSQNPRHKITKRGQNVTFRCDPISEHNRLYWYRQTLGQGPEFLTYFQNEAQLEKSRLLSDRFSAERPKGSFSTLEIQRTEQGDSAMYLCASSETQGGGRYEQYFGPGTRLTVT.